One sample yielded the 6 T cell receptor beta chains listed below, sequenced in a study of blood T cell repertoires in COVID-19. Method: immunoSEQ multiplex PCR; TCRdb's copy keeps in-frame clones and lacks some. Of 9,500 to 10,000 clones in the sample, around 80% were seen once. Sequencing input: peripheral blood. The receptors here all came from a man in his sixties with active COVID-19.

The table lists this clone with a count of one. This chain connects TRBV5-6 to TRBJ1-6; 8 bases are a match to TRBD1. Germline loops: CDR1 SGHDT, CDR2 YYEEEE. The CDR3 runs 14 residues. After removal of 4 bases from V and 9 bases from J, the junction contained 6 bases not matched to a gene. The CDR3 coding sequence is TGTGCCAGCAGCGCGGGACAGGCGGTTTCACCCCTCCACTTT. Amino acid sequence: CASSAGQAVSPLHF.

V usage is TRBV28 and J usage is TRBJ1-2; D not resolved. V lost 6 bases and J 2 bases, leaving 13 bases between the germline ends. The CDR3 totals 14 residues. The germline CDR1 and CDR2 sequences are MDHEN and SYDVKM. This CDR3 is CASSPDGINYGYTF. The CDR3 coding sequence is TGTGCCAGCAGCCCGGACGGGATCAACTATGGCTACACCTTC.

The chain joins TRBV5-1 to TRBJ2-3; 9 nucleotides line up with TRBD1. CDR1 is SGHRS, CDR2 YFSETQ, per germline. This CDR3 has 13 amino acids. The J segment lost 11 bases and the V segment lost 1 base, leaving 5 bases of the junction unmatched. DNA for the CDR3: TGCGCCAGCAGCTTGCAGGGGACAGGGAGGCAGTATTTT. It specifies CASSLQGTGRQYF.

A single count supports this clone. CDR3 in DNA: TGTGCCAGTAGCTCCTTAACTAGGGAACAGGGTCTATCTGGGGCCAACGTCCTGACTTTC. This gives the protein CASSSLTREQGLSGANVLTF. The gene calls are TRBV19 and TRBJ2-6, with D perhaps matching TRBD1 (6 bases). In germline, CDR1 is LNHDA, CDR2 SQIVND (reference sequence). The CDR3 covers 20 residues. V was clipped by 6 bases and J by 1 base, with 25 bases between them.

The chain recombines TRBV4-3 with TRBJ2-2; 8 bases line up with TRBD2. Germline values: CDR1 LGHNA, CDR2 YSLEER. V gave up 1 base and J gave up 4 bases; unmatched junction bases: 5. The CDR3 extends over 16 amino acids. The CDR3 bases are TGCGCCAGCAGCCAAGCAAGCGGGGGACTCACCGGGGAGCTGTTTTTT. Amino acid sequence: CASSQASGGLTGELFF.

The chain has TRBV28 and TRBJ2-4; 7 bases align to TRBD2. CDR1 MDHEN and CDR2 SYDVKM come from the germline V gene. V dropped 6 bases and J dropped 7; count of bases not matched to a gene: 0. This CDR3 spans 11 amino acids. The CDR3 region is CASRGGNIQYF. CDR3 DNA sequence: TGTGCCAGCAGGGGGGGGAACATTCAGTACTTC. The whole variable domain, filled in from reference TRBV28 and TRBJ2-4, reads DVKVTQSSRYLVKRTGEKVFLECVQDMDHENMFWYRQDPGLGLRLIYFSYDVKMKEKGDIPEGYSVSREKKERFSLILESASTNQTSMYLCASRGGNIQYFGAGTRLSVL.